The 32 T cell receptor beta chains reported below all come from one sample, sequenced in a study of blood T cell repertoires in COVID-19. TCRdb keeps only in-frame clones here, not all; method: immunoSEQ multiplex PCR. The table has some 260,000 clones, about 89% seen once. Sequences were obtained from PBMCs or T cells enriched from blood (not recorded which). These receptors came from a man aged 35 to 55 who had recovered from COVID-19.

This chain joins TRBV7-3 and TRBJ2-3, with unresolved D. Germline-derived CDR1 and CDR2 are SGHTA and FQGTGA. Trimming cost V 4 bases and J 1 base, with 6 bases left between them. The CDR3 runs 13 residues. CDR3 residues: CASSSYRTDTQYF. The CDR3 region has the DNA TGTGCCAGCAGCTCTTATCGCACAGATACGCAGTATTTT. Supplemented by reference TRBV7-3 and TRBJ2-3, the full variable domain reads GAGVSQTPSNKVTEKGKYVELRCDPISGHTALYWYRQSLGQGPEFLIYFQGTGAADDSGLPNDRFFAVRPEGSVSTLKIQRTERGDSAVYLCASSSYRTDTQYFGPGTRLTVL.

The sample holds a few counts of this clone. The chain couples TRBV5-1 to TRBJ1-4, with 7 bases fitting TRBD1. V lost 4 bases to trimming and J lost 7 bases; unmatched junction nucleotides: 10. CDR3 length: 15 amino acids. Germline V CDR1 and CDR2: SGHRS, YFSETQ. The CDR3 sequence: CASSPGTEVIEKLFF. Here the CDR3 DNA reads TGCGCCAGCAGCCCGGGGACAGAAGTAATTGAAAAACTGTTTTTT.

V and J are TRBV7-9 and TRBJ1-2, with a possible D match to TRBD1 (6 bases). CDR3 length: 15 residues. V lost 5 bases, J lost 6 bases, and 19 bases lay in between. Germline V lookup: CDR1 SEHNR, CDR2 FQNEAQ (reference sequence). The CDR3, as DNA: TGTGCCAGCAGCCGGGCAAGCAGGACAGACGATGGCTACACCTTC. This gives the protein CASSRASRTDDGYTF.

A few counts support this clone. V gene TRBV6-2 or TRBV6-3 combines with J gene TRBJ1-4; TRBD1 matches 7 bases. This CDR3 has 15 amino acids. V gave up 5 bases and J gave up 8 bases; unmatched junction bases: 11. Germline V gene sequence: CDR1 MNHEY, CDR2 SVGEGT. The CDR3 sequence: CASSRGDRVKEKLFF. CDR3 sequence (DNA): TGTGCCAGCAGTCGGGGCGACAGGGTGAAGGAAAAACTGTTTTTT.

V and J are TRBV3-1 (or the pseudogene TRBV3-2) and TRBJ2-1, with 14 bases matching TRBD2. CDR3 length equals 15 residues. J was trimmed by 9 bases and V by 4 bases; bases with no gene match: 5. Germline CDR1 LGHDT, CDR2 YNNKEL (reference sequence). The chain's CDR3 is CASSRGLAGVSEQFF. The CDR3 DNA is TGTGCCAGCAGCCGGGGACTAGCGGGGGTTAGTGAGCAGTTCTTC.

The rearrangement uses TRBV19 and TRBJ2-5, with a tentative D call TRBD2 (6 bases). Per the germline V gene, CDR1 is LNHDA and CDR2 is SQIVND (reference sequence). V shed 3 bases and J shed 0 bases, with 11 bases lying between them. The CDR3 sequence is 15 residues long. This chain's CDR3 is CASSMGGWYQETQYF. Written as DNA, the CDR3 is TGTGCCAGTAGTATGGGGGGATGGTACCAAGAGACCCAGTACTTC.

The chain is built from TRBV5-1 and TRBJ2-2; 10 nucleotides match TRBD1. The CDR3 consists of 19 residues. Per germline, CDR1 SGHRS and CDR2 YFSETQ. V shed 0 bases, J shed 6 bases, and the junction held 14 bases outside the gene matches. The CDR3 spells CASSLGFVGTGDFAGELFF. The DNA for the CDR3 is TGCGCCAGCAGCTTGGGCTTTGTGGGGACAGGGGATTTCGCCGGGGAGCTGTTTTTT.

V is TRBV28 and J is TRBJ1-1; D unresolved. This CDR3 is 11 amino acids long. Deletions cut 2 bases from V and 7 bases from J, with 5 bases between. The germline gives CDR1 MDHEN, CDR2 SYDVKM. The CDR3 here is CASSLTGEAFF. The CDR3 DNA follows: TGTGCCAGCAGTTTAACGGGTGAAGCTTTCTTT.

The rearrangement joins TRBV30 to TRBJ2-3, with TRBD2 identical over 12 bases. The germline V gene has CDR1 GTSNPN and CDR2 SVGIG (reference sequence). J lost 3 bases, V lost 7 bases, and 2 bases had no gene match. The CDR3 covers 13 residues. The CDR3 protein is CALGTSGTDTQYF. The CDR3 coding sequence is TGTGCCTTAGGGACTAGCGGGACAGATACGCAGTATTTT. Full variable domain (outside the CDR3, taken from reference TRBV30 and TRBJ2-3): SQTIHQWPATLVQPVGSPLSLECTVEGTSNPNLYWYRQAAGRGLQLLFYSVGIGQISSEVPQNLSASRPQDRQFILSSKKLLLSDSGFYLCALGTSGTDTQYFGPGTRLTVL.

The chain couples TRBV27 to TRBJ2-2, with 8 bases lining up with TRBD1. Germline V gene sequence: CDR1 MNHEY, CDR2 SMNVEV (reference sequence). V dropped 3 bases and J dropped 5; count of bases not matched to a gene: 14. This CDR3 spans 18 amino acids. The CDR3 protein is CASSFIMAGGRRTGELFF. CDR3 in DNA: TGTGCCAGCAGTTTCATAATGGCAGGGGGCCGGAGGACCGGGGAGCTGTTTTTT.

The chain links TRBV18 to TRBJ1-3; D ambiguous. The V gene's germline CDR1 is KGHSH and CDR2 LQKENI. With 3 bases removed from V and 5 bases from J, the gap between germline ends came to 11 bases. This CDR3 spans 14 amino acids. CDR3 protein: CASSPTAGRNTIYF. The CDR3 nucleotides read TGTGCCAGCTCACCTACGGCGGGGAGAAACACCATATATTTT.

The CDR3 loop reads CASSFSGTLNTGELFF. CDR3 nucleotides: TGTGCCAGCAGCTTTTCCGGGACTTTGAACACCGGGGAGCTGTTTTTT. The V call is TRBV7-2, the J call TRBJ2-2; TRBD2 might be the D (6 bases). This CDR3 has 16 amino acids. V lost 3 bases and J 1 base, leaving 12 bases between the germline ends. Germline loops: CDR1 SGHTA, CDR2 FQGNSA.

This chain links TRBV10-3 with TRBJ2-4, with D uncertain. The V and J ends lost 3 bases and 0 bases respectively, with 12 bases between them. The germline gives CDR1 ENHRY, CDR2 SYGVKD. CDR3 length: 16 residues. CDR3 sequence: CAISDLQNLAKNIQYF. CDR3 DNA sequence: TGTGCCATCAGTGATTTGCAGAACCTAGCCAAAAACATTCAGTACTTC.

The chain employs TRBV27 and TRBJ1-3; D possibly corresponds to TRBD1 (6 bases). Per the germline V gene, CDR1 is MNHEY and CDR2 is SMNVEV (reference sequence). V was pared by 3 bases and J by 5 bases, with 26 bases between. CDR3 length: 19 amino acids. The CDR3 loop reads CASSLFPPGHGDLRNTIYF. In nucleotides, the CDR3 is TGTGCCAGCAGTTTGTTTCCCCCGGGACACGGCGATTTGAGAAACACCATATATTTT.

The DNA for the CDR3 is TGCAGTGCTAGTCGGGACTCGAGGAACGAGCAGTACTTC. The encoded protein is CSASRDSRNEQYF. The V and J genes are TRBV20-1 and TRBJ2-7; a possible D gene is TRBD2 (6 bases). The CDR3 has 13 residues. The germline gives CDR1 DFQATT, CDR2 SNEGSKA (reference sequence). V shed 3 bases and J shed 5 bases, with 14 bases lying between them.

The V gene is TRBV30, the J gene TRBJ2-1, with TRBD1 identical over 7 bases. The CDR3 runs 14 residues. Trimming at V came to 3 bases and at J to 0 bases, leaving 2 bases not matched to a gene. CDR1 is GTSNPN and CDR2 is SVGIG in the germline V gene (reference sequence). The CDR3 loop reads CAWSRDSSYNEQFF. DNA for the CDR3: TGTGCCTGGAGCCGGGACAGCTCCTACAATGAGCAGTTCTTC. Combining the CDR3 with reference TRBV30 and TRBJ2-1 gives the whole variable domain SQTIHQWPATLVQPVGSPLSLECTVEGTSNPNLYWYRQAAGRGLQLLFYSVGIGQISSEVPQNLSASRPQDRQFILSSKKLLLSDSGFYLCAWSRDSSYNEQFFGPGTRLTVL.

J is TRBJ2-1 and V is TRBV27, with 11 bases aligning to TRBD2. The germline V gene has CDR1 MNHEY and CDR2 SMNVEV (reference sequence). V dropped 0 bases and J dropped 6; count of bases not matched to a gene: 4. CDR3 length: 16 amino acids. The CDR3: CASSLSPSGRFNEQFF. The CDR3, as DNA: TGTGCCAGCAGTTTATCCCCTAGCGGGAGGTTCAATGAGCAGTTCTTC.

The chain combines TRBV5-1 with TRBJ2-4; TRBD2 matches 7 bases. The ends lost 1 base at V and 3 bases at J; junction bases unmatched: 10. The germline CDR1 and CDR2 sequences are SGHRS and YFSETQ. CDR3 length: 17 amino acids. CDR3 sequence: CASSLLYPSGNKNIQYF. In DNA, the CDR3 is TGCGCCAGCAGCTTGCTGTACCCTAGCGGTAACAAAAACATTCAGTACTTC.

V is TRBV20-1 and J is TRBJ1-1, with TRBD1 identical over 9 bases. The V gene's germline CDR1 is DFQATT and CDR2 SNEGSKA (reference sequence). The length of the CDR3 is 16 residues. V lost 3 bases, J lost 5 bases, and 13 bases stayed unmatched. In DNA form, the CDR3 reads TGCAGTGCTAGTCCAGCGACAGGGGGAGTTGGGACTGAAGCTTTCTTT. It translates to CSASPATGGVGTEAFF.

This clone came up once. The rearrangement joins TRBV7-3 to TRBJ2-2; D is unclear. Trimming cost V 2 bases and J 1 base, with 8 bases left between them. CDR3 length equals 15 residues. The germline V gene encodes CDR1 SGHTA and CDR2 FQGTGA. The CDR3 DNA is TGTGCCAGCAGCTTAGGGCCAGGGAACACCGGGGAGCTGTTTTTT. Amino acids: CASSLGPGNTGELFF.

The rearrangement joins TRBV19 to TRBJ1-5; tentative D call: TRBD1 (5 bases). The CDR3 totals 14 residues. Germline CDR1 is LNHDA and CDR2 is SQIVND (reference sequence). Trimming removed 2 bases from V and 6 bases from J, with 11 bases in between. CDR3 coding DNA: TGTGCCAGTAGTATATCGCAGGGATCTCAGCCCCAGCATTTT. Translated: CASSISQGSQPQHF.

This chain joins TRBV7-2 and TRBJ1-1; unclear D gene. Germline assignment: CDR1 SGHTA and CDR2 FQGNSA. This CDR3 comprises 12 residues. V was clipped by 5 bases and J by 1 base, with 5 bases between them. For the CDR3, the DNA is TGTGCCAGCAGCCGGGGGAACACTGAAGCTTTCTTT. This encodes CASSRGNTEAFF.

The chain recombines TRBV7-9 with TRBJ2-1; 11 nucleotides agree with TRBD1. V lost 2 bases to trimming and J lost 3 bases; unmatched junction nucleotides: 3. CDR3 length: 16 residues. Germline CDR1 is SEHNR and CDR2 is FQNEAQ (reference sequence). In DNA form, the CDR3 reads TGTGCCAGCAGCTTACCCGGGACAGGGGGCTACAATGAGCAGTTCTTC. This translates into CASSLPGTGGYNEQFF. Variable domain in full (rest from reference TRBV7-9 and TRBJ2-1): DTGVSQNPRHKITKRGQNVTFRCDPISEHNRLYWYRQTLGQGPEFLTYFQNEAQLEKSRLLSDRFSAERPKGSFSTLEIQRTEQGDSAMYLCASSLPGTGGYNEQFFGPGTRLTVL.

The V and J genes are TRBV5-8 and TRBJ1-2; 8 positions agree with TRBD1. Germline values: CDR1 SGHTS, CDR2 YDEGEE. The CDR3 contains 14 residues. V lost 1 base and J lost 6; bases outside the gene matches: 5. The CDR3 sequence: CASSLTDRGHGYTF. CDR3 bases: TGTGCCAGCAGCTTGACCGACAGGGGCCATGGCTACACCTTC. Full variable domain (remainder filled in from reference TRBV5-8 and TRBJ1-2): EAGVTQSPTHLIKTRGQQATLRCSPISGHTSVYWYQQALGLGLQFLLWYDEGEERNRGNFPPRFSGRQFPNYSSELNVNALELEDSALYLCASSLTDRGHGYTFGSGTRLTVV.

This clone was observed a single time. CDR3 loop: CASSLGAGTEVPYEQYF. DNA for the CDR3: TGTGCCAGCAGCCTGGGCGCCGGGACAGAGGTACCCTACGAGCAGTACTTC. V usage is TRBV4-2 and J usage is TRBJ2-7, with 7 bases identical to TRBD1. This CDR3 contains 17 residues. With 4 bases clipped from V and 2 bases from J, the junction kept 14 bases outside the gene matches. CDR1 LGHNA and CDR2 YNFKEQ come from the germline V gene.

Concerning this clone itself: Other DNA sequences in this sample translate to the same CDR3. In DNA form, the CDR3 reads TGTGCCAGCAGCTTGTCTAGCGGCTCCTACGAGCAGTACTTC. Amino acid sequence: CASSLSSGSYEQYF. This chain uses TRBV5-4 with TRBJ2-7; 7 nucleotides line up with TRBD2. The germline gives CDR1 SGHNT, CDR2 YYREEE (reference sequence). J lost 0 bases, V lost 1 base, and 1 base had no gene match. This CDR3 spans 14 amino acids.

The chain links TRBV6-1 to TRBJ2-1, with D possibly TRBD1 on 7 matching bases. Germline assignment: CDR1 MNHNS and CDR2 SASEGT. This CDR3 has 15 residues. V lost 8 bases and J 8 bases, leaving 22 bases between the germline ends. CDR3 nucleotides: TGTGCCAGCCTCGGGACAGTCAAGGGAGGATATGAGCAGTTCTTC. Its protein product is CASLGTVKGGYEQFF.

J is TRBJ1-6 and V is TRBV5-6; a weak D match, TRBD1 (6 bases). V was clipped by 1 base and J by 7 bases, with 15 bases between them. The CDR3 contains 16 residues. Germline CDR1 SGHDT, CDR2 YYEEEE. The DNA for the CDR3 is TGTGCCAGCAGCTTGATCCGGGACATACTGAATTCACCCCTCCACTTT. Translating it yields CASSLIRDILNSPLHF.

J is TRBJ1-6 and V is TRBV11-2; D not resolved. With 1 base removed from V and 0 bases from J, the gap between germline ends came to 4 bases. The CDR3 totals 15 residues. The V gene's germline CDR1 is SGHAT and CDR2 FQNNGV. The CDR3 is CASSLGSSYNSPLHF. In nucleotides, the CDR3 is TGTGCCAGCAGCTTAGGGAGCTCCTATAATTCACCCCTCCACTTT.

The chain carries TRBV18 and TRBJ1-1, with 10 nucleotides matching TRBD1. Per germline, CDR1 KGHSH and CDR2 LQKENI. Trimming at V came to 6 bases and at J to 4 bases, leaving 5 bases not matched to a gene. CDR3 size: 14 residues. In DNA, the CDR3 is TGTGCCAGCTCGGTAGACAGGGGGCTCACTGAAGCTTTCTTT. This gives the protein CASSVDRGLTEAFF.

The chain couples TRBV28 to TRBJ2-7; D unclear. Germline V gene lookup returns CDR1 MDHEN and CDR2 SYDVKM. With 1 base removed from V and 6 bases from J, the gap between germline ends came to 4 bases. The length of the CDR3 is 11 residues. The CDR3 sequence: CASSLFREQYF. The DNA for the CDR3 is TGTGCCAGCAGTTTATTTCGCGAGCAGTACTTC.

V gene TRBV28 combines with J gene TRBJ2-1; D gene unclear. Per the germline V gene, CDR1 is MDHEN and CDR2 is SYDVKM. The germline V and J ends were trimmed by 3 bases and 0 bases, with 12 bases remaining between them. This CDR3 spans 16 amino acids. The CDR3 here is CASSFMQVSSYNEQFF. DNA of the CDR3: TGTGCCAGCAGTTTCATGCAGGTCAGCTCCTACAATGAGCAGTTCTTC.